Below, one TCR beta chain is given with its context. Antigen specificity is unknown. This entry belongs to a study of T cell responses to AZD1222 COVID-19 vaccine. Study-level findings and limits: AZD1222 recipients seropositive at baseline numbered only five to seven. The study found Spike-specific TCR breadth and depth rose after two AZD1222 doses. The study sampled repertoires only after the peak T cell response. Females outnumbered males among donors, who were mostly white British; clonal diversity was possibly underestimated.

Some clones are missing from TCRdb's copy, which holds only in-frame ones; the method was immunoSEQ multiplex PCR. The table lists under 200,000 clones, 92% of them singletons. V was pared by 3 bases and J by 4 bases, with 18 bases between. CDR1 LNHDA and CDR2 SQIVND come from the germline V gene (reference sequence). The CDR3 covers 17 residues. The sequenced sample was peripheral blood, obtained 28 days after the second AZD1222 dose. The chain uses TRBV19 and TRBJ1-4; weak D call: TRBD1 (5 bases). The origin of this receptor is an adult who received the AZD1222 COVID-19 vaccine. CDR3 sequence: CASSIPSRDRDNEKLFF. The CDR3 DNA follows: TGTGCCAGTAGTATCCCCTCCCGGGACCGAGATAATGAAAAACTGTTTTTT.